The sequence of this TCR beta chain was determined in a study of T cell repertoires in aging, cancer and after chemotherapy. Whole-study context: Donors were grouped into six age bands spanning 30 or younger through 70 or older. Patients with chronic lymphocytic leukemia were sampled before and after fludarabine- or bendamustine-based chemotherapy.

V lost 4 bases, J lost 0 bases, and 8 bases stayed unmatched. Germline V gene sequence: CDR1 LGHNA, CDR2 YSLEER. The CDR3 spans 18 residues. Study-wide results and limits: Immunological memory after chemotherapy cannot be judged from the repertoire data. Healthy donors lost TCR diversity with age mainly through richness, cancer patients through richness and evenness.

In the case of this clonotype: The antigen is not known.

TCR beta rearrangements were amplified from peripheral blood genomic DNA. Rearranged V-D-J TRB sequences were amplified with a mixed TRB-A/B primer pool. TCRdb independently ran MiXCR on the multiplex PCR reads; one entry per CDR3 protein. The repertoire includes 2,800 or so distinct CDR3 sequences, roughly 45% of them detected once, and more than 40% sits in the top ten. The sample was blood. The J gene is TRBJ2-1, the V gene TRBV4-3; 11 nucleotides match TRBD2. The clonotype was recovered from a human donor with a blood cancer. The CDR3 sequence: CASSRGLAGLFSYNEQFF. Written as DNA, the CDR3 is TGCGCCAGCAGCCGTGGACTAGCGGGTCTATTCTCCTACAATGAGCAGTTCTTC.